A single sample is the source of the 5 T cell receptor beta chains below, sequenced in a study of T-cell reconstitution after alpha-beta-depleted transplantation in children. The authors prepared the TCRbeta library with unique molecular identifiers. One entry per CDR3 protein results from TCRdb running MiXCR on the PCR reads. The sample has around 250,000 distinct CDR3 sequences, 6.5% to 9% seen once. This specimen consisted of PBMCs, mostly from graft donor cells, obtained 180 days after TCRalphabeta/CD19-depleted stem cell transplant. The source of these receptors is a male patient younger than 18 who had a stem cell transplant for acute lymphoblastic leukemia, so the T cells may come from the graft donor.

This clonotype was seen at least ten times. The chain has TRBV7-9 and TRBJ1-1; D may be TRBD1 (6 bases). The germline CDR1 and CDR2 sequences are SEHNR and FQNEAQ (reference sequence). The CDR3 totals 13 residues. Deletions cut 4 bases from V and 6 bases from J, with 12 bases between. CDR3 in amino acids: CASSSIYRAEAFF. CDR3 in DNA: TGTGCCAGCAGCTCGATATACAGGGCTGAAGCTTTCTTT.

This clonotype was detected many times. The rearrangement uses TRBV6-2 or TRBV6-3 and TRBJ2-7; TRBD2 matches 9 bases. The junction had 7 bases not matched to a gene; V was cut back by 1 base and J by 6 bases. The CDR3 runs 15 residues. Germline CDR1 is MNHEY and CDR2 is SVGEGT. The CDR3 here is CASSYLAGGPSEQYF. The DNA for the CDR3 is TGTGCCAGCAGTTACTTGGCGGGAGGGCCCTCCGAGCAGTACTTC.

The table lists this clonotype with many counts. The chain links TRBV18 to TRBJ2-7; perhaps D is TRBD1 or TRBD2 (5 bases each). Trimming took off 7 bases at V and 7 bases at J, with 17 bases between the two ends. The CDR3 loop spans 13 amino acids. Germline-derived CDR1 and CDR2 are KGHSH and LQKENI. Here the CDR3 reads CASYRDPREEQYF. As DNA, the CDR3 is TGTGCCAGCTACCGGGACCCCAGGGAGGAGCAGTACTTC.

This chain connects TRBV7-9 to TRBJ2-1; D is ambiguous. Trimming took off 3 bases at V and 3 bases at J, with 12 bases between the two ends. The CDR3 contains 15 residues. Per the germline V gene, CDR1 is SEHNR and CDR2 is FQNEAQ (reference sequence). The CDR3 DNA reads TGTGCCAGCAGCTTGACGCGACAAGTCTACAATGAGCAGTTCTTC. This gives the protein CASSLTRQVYNEQFF.

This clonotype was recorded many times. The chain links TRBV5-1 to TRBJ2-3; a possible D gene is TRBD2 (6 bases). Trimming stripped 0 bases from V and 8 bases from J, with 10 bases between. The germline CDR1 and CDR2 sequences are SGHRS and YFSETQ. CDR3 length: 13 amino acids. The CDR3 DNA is TGCGCCAGCAGCTTGGAAGTGGGGGGTACGCAGTATTTT. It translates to CASSLEVGGTQYF.